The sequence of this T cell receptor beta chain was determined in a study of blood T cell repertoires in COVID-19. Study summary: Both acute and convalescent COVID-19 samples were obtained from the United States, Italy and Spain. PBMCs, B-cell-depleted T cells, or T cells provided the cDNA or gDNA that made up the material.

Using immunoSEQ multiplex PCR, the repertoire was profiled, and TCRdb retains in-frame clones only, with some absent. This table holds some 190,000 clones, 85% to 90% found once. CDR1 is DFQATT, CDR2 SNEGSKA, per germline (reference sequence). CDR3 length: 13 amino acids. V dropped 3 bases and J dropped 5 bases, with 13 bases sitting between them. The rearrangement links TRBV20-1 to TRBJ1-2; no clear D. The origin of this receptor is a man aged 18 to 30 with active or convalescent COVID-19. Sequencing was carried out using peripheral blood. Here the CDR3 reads CSASSRHEYGYTF. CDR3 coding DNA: TGCAGTGCTAGTTCGAGGCACGAATATGGCTACACCTTC.